These 2 T cell receptor beta chains were sequenced from one sample in a study of OX40 agonist ivuxolimab in advanced cancers. Receptor libraries were prepared by the immunoSEQ multiplex PCR assay. Held by TCRdb, this immuneACCESS table contains in-frame sequences only and omits some clones. Under half of the omission traces to an unresolved V gene where checked; the cause of the rest is unknown. The sample has about 21,000 clones on record, approximately 90% of them singletons. Of the sample, roughly 10% is held by the ten largest clones. This sample comprised CD4+ or CD8+ T cells sorted from blood, obtained in a trial of the OX40 agonist ivuxolimab. These receptors originate from an adult with an advanced solid tumor such as melanoma, head and neck, liver or kidney cancer.

V is TRBV7-9 and J is TRBJ1-3; D gene ambiguous. The CDR3 runs 13 residues. Trimming shortened V by 3 bases and J by 2 bases, and 5 bases separated the two germline ends. The germline V gene has CDR1 SEHNR and CDR2 FQNEAQ (reference sequence). CDR3 nucleotide sequence: TGTGCCAGCAGCTTCGACCCTGGAAACACCATATATTTT. It codes for CASSFDPGNTIYF.

The chain has TRBV7-6 and TRBJ1-5; D gene uncertain. The CDR3 covers 13 residues. Per germline, CDR1 SGHVS and CDR2 FNYEAQ. Trimming shortened V by 3 bases and J by 0 bases, and 3 bases separated the two germline ends. The CDR3 loop reads CASSFGSNQPQHF. Here the CDR3 DNA reads TGTGCCAGCAGCTTTGGTAGCAATCAGCCCCAGCATTTT.